The sequence of this T cell receptor (beta chain) was determined in a study of Ad26.COV2.S vaccination and SARS-CoV-2 variants. Treatment noted: around 19 received Ad26.COV2.S at low or high dose, single or two shots; about 5 received placebo; per-sample allocation not given. Sample collection was performed on day 63 after the first vaccine or placebo injection. Per germline, CDR1 SGHAT and CDR2 FQNNGV. This CDR3 contains 15 residues. V was cut by 5 bases and J by 8 bases, with 20 bases left in between. Whole-study results and caveats: Total T cell responses, in the TCR breadth and depth analyses, may have been underestimated. Spike-specific responses of CD8+ and CD4+ T cells were reported to display substantial breadth after vaccination. Across vaccine and placebo recipients, the breadth of non-spike TCRs was similar.

With respect to this clone: Its antigen remains unknown.

Using immunoSEQ multiplex PCR, the repertoire was profiled, and TCRdb retains in-frame clones only, with some absent. The sample holds approximately 460,000 clones, 80% to 90% seen once. This specimen consisted of peripheral blood, obtained in a trial of Ad26.COV2.S vaccine versus placebo. The receptor's source is a person aged 18-60 years who received the Ad26.COV2.S COVID-19 vaccine or a placebo. The chain is built from TRBV11-2 and TRBJ2-3, with D perhaps matching TRBD1 (6 bases). The CDR3 sequence is CASSLTTGLKGTQYF. The DNA for the CDR3 is TGTGCCAGCAGCCTTACCACAGGGCTCAAGGGTACGCAGTATTTT.